This T cell receptor beta chain emerged from a study of T cell responses to AZD1222 COVID-19 vaccine. General study findings and limits: Spike-specific TCR breadth and depth grew following two AZD1222 doses. The study identified only a handful of AZD1222 recipients as seropositive at baseline. White British donors predominated, females outnumbered males, and clonal diversity was possibly underestimated. The repertoires were collected only after the peak T cell response.

CDR3 length: 11 residues. Germline V gives CDR1 MDHEN, CDR2 SYDVKM. Deletions cut 2 bases from V and 10 bases from J, with 7 bases between. Generated by immunoSEQ multiplex PCR, the TCRdb table keeps only in-frame clones and is missing some. The sample records approximately 67,000 clones, roughly 84% being singletons. Turning to this clone: The antigen remains undetermined.

The starting material was peripheral blood, obtained on day 0 of AZD1222 vaccination. The TCR originated in an adult in good health. The chain combines TRBV28 with TRBJ2-3; no clear D. The CDR3 reads CASSLQRAQYF. The DNA for the CDR3 is TGTGCCAGCAGTTTACAGCGCGCGCAGTATTTT.